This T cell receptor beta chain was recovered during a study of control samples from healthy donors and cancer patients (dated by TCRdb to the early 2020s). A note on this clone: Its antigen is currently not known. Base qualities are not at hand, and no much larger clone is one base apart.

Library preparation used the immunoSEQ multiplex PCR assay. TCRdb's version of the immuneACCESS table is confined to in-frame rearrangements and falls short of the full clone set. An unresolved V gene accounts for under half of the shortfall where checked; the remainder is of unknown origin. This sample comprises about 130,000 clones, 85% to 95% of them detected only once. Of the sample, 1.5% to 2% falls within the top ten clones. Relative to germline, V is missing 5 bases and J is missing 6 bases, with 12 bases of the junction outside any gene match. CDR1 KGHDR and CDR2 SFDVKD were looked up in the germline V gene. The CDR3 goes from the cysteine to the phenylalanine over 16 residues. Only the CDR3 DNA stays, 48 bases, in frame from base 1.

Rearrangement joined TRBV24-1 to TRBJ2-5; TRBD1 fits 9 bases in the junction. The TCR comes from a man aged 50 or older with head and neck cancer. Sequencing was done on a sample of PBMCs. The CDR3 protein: CATSGSGQGIWQTQYF. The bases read TGTGCCACCAGTGGATCGGGACAGGGAATCTGGCAGACCCAGTACTTC.